A selection of T cell receptor beta chains follows, all from one sample in a study of Ad26.COV2.S vaccination and SARS-CoV-2 variants. TCRdb's copy holds only in-frame clones and misses some; the assay was immunoSEQ multiplex PCR. The profile shows roughly 410,000 clones, about four fifths of them singletons. The sample here was peripheral blood, taken in a trial of Ad26.COV2.S vaccine versus placebo. The receptors shown here come from a person aged 18-65 years who received the Ad26.COV2.S COVID-19 vaccine or a placebo. Each CDR3 is given with its conserved first and last residue. Each record gives: D gene, CDR3 length, J gene, V gene, clone size, CDR3 DNA, CDR3 protein. A D gene is named only where the DNA matches it firmly. For some rows the clone size is stated as once, few or many, or as a class when expanded; others skip it.

d_call: TRBD1; cdr3_length: 15; j_call: TRBJ1-1; v_call: TRBV7-9; clone_size: few; cdr3_nt: TGTGCCAGCAGCTTTCCTGGACAGGCTCGCACTGAAGCTTTCTTT; cdr3_aa: CASSFPGQARTEAFF
d_call: .; cdr3_length: 12; j_call: TRBJ1-1; v_call: TRBV5-4; clone_size: .; cdr3_nt: TGTGCCAGCAGCTCCGCGAGGACTGAAGCTTTCTTT; cdr3_aa: CASSSARTEAFF
d_call: TRBD2; cdr3_length: 14; j_call: TRBJ2-7; v_call: TRBV4-3; clone_size: .; cdr3_nt: TGCGCCAGCAGCCAGACCTTCGGGGGGTACGGCCAGTACTTC; cdr3_aa: CASSQTFGGYGQYF
d_call: .; cdr3_length: 13; j_call: TRBJ2-5; v_call: TRBV12-3/TRBV12-4; clone_size: .; cdr3_nt: TGTGCCAGCAGAGCAGGGGTAGGAGAGACCCAGTACTTC; cdr3_aa: CASRAGVGETQYF
d_call: .; cdr3_length: 16; j_call: TRBJ2-7; v_call: TRBV5-1; clone_size: .; cdr3_nt: TGCGCCAGCAGCGCCACCGGCGGTAGTAGACCCTACGAGCAGTACTTC; cdr3_aa: CASSATGGSRPYEQYF
d_call: TRBD1; cdr3_length: 17; j_call: TRBJ2-1; v_call: TRBV3-1/TRBV3-2; clone_size: .; cdr3_nt: TGTGCCAGCAGCCCGGGACAGGGGTTTGGGTCCTACAATGAGCAGTTCTTC; cdr3_aa: CASSPGQGFGSYNEQFF
d_call: .; cdr3_length: 13; j_call: TRBJ1-2; v_call: TRBV27; clone_size: .; cdr3_nt: TGTGCCAGCAGTTTTGGAGGGTTCGATGGCTACACCTTC; cdr3_aa: CASSFGGFDGYTF
d_call: .; cdr3_length: 13; j_call: TRBJ1-2; v_call: TRBV6-5; clone_size: .; cdr3_nt: TGTGCCAGCAGGCCGGTTGGGCAGGGTGGCTACACCTTC; cdr3_aa: CASRPVGQGGYTF
d_call: TRBD1; cdr3_length: 17; j_call: TRBJ1-2; v_call: TRBV5-6; clone_size: .; cdr3_nt: TGTGCCAGCAGCTCCTACTTCCCGAAACAGGGGAACTATGGCTACACCTTC; cdr3_aa: CASSSYFPKQGNYGYTF
d_call: .; cdr3_length: 14; j_call: TRBJ1-1; v_call: TRBV6-5; clone_size: .; cdr3_nt: TGTGCCAGCAGCAGACAGGTTATGAACACTGAAGCTTTCTTT; cdr3_aa: CASSRQVMNTEAFF
d_call: .; cdr3_length: 11; j_call: TRBJ1-1; v_call: TRBV30; clone_size: .; cdr3_nt: TGTGCCTGGAGTTATTACCCGGAAGCTTTCTTT; cdr3_aa: CAWSYYPEAFF
d_call: .; cdr3_length: 13; j_call: TRBJ2-5; v_call: TRBV18; clone_size: .; cdr3_nt: TGTGCCAGCTCACTAAACTTGGAAGAGACCCAGTACTTC; cdr3_aa: CASSLNLEETQYF
d_call: .; cdr3_length: 13; j_call: TRBJ2-2; v_call: TRBV21-1; clone_size: .; cdr3_nt: TGTGCCAGCACCAAATCAACCACCGGGGAGCTGTTTTTT; cdr3_aa: CASTKSTTGELFF
d_call: .; cdr3_length: 14; j_call: TRBJ2-1; v_call: TRBV9; clone_size: .; cdr3_nt: TGTGCCAGCAGCGTACTCGGGACTGCCAATGAGCAGTTCTTC; cdr3_aa: CASSVLGTANEQFF
d_call: .; cdr3_length: 12; j_call: TRBJ2-7; v_call: TRBV6-5; clone_size: .; cdr3_nt: TGTGCCAGCAGAAACAGGGCAGGCGAGCAGTACTTC; cdr3_aa: CASRNRAGEQYF
d_call: .; cdr3_length: 14; j_call: TRBJ2-7; v_call: TRBV9; clone_size: many; cdr3_nt: TGTGCCAGCAGCGTAGGCGCCTCCACCTACGAGCAGTACTTC; cdr3_aa: CASSVGASTYEQYF
d_call: .; cdr3_length: 13; j_call: TRBJ1-4; v_call: TRBV5-4; clone_size: .; cdr3_nt: TGTGCCAGCAGCTTGAGAGTTGGGGAAAAACTGTTTTTT; cdr3_aa: CASSLRVGEKLFF
d_call: .; cdr3_length: 13; j_call: TRBJ1-4; v_call: TRBV2; clone_size: .; cdr3_nt: TGTGCCAGCAGTCAGAGGGACACTGAAAAACTGTTTTTT; cdr3_aa: CASSQRDTEKLFF
d_call: .; cdr3_length: 13; j_call: TRBJ1-1; v_call: TRBV10-3; clone_size: .; cdr3_nt: TGTGCCATCAGTGTGGGGGTAAACACTGAAGCTTTCTTT; cdr3_aa: CAISVGVNTEAFF
d_call: .; cdr3_length: 13; j_call: TRBJ2-7; v_call: TRBV9; clone_size: .; cdr3_nt: TGTGCCAGCTCCCGGGCCCCCTCCTACGAGCAGTACTTC; cdr3_aa: CASSRAPSYEQYF
d_call: TRBD1; cdr3_length: 12; j_call: TRBJ1-2; v_call: TRBV10-3; clone_size: once; cdr3_nt: TGTGCCATCAGTCGGACAGGGGATGGCTACACCTTC; cdr3_aa: CAISRTGDGYTF
d_call: .; cdr3_length: 13; j_call: TRBJ1-1; v_call: TRBV29-1; clone_size: .; cdr3_nt: TGCAGCGTATCCAGTCCGGGACCGCCGGAAGCTTTCTTT; cdr3_aa: CSVSSPGPPEAFF
d_call: .; cdr3_length: 18; j_call: TRBJ1-1; v_call: TRBV7-3; clone_size: once; cdr3_nt: TGTGCCAGCAGCTTAGGGGTCGAGGGAGGACCAAGGAACACTGAAGCTTTCTTT; cdr3_aa: CASSLGVEGGPRNTEAFF
d_call: .; cdr3_length: 16; j_call: TRBJ2-7; v_call: TRBV15; clone_size: many; cdr3_nt: TGTGCCACCTCTCCTTCGGGGCAGGACAAGACCTACGAGCAGTACTTC; cdr3_aa: CATSPSGQDKTYEQYF
d_call: TRBD1; cdr3_length: 14; j_call: TRBJ1-2; v_call: TRBV7-9; clone_size: .; cdr3_nt: TGTGCCAGCAGCTTGACCCCGACAGGGGACGGCTACACCTTC; cdr3_aa: CASSLTPTGDGYTF
d_call: TRBD1; cdr3_length: 13; j_call: TRBJ1-4; v_call: TRBV4-2; clone_size: .; cdr3_nt: TGTGCCAGCAGCTCTCGACAGGGGGAAAAACTGTTTTTT; cdr3_aa: CASSSRQGEKLFF
d_call: TRBD1; cdr3_length: 18; j_call: TRBJ1-4; v_call: TRBV7-7; clone_size: .; cdr3_nt: TGTGCCAGCAGCTTGCCCCCCCCCTGGACAGGGCCGAATGAAAAACTGTTTTTT; cdr3_aa: CASSLPPPWTGPNEKLFF
d_call: .; cdr3_length: 14; j_call: TRBJ2-3; v_call: TRBV27; clone_size: .; cdr3_nt: TGTGCCAGCAGTCGCAGACAGGGCACAGATACGCAGTATTTT; cdr3_aa: CASSRRQGTDTQYF
d_call: TRBD1; cdr3_length: 14; j_call: TRBJ2-1; v_call: TRBV3-1/TRBV3-2; clone_size: .; cdr3_nt: TGTGCCAGCAAACGGGGGACAGGGGATAATGAGCAGTTCTTC; cdr3_aa: CASKRGTGDNEQFF
d_call: TRBD1; cdr3_length: 15; j_call: TRBJ1-5; v_call: TRBV2; clone_size: .; cdr3_nt: TGTGCCAGCACCCGAGAGGAGGGGGCTCATCAGCCCCAGCATTTT; cdr3_aa: CASTREEGAHQPQHF
d_call: .; cdr3_length: 13; j_call: TRBJ1-1; v_call: TRBV5-1; clone_size: once; cdr3_nt: TGCGCCAGCAGCGGGGGACTTTTGGCTGAAGCTTTCTTT; cdr3_aa: CASSGGLLAEAFF
d_call: .; cdr3_length: 12; j_call: TRBJ2-7; v_call: TRBV11-2; clone_size: few; cdr3_nt: TGTGCCAGCAGCTTAATCGAGAGCGAGCAGTACTTC; cdr3_aa: CASSLIESEQYF
d_call: .; cdr3_length: 14; j_call: TRBJ1-5; v_call: TRBV10-3; clone_size: .; cdr3_nt: TGTGCCATCAGTGGGACAGAAACCAGTCAGCCCCAGCATTTT; cdr3_aa: CAISGTETSQPQHF
d_call: TRBD1; cdr3_length: 17; j_call: TRBJ1-5; v_call: TRBV27; clone_size: .; cdr3_nt: TGTGCCAGCAGTTTAATCTACAGGGGGGGAGCGAATCAGCCCCAGCATTTT; cdr3_aa: CASSLIYRGGANQPQHF
d_call: TRBD1; cdr3_length: 14; j_call: TRBJ1-2; v_call: TRBV2; clone_size: .; cdr3_nt: TGTGCCAGCAGTGGCCCGGGACAGTCCTATGGCTACACCTTC; cdr3_aa: CASSGPGQSYGYTF
d_call: .; cdr3_length: 13; j_call: TRBJ2-7; v_call: TRBV5-8; clone_size: .; cdr3_nt: TGTGCCAGCAGGGACAGAAACTCCTACGAGCAGTACTTC; cdr3_aa: CASRDRNSYEQYF
d_call: .; cdr3_length: 16; j_call: TRBJ1-2; v_call: TRBV10-3; clone_size: .; cdr3_nt: TGTGCCATCAGTGGAGGTAACAGGTTCGGCGGCTATGGCTACACCTTC; cdr3_aa: CAISGGNRFGGYGYTF